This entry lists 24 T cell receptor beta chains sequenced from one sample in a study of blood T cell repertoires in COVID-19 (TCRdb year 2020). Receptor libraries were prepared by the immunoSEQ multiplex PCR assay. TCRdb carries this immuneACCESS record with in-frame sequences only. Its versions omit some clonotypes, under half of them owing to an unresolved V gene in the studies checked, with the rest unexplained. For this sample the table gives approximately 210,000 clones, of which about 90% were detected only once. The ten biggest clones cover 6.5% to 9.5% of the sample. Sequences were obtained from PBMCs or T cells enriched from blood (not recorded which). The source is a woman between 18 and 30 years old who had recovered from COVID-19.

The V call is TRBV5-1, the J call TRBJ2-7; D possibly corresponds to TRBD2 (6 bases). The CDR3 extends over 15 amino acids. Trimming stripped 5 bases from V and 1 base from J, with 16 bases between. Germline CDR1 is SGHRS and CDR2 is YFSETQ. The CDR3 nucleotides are TGCGCCAGCAGGGGGAGGTATCGGAATTCCTACGAGCAGTACTTC. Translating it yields CASRGRYRNSYEQYF.

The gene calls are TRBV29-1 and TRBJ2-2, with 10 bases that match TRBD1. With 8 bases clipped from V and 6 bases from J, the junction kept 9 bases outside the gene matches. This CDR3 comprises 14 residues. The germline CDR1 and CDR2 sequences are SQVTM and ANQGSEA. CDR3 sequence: CSTSGTGAAGELFF. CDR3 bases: TGCAGCACCTCCGGGACAGGGGCGGCCGGGGAGCTGTTTTTT.

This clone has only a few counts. CDR3 sequence: CASSPPGGALQPQHF. The CDR3 DNA follows: TGTGCCAGCAGCCCCCCGGGGGGGGCCCTTCAGCCCCAGCATTTT. The rearrangement uses TRBV2 and TRBJ1-5; tentatively, D is TRBD1 (6 bases). The V end was cut by 6 bases, the J end by 6 bases, with 18 bases between. Germline V gives CDR1 SNHLY, CDR2 FYNNEI. The CDR3 runs to 15 residues.

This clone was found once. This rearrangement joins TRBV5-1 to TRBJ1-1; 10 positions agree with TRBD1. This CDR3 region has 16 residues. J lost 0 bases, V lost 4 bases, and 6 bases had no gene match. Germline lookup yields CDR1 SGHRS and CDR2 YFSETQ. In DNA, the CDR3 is TGCGCCAGCAGCGTCAGGGACAGGGGAATGAACACTGAAGCTTTCTTT. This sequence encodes CASSVRDRGMNTEAFF.

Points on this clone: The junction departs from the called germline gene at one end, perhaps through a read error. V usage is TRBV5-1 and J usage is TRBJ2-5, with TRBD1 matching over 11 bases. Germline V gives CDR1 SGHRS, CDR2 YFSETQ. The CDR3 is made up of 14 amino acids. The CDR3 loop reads CASSLDRGRETQYF. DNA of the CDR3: TGCGCCAGCAGTTTGGACAGGGGGCGGGAGACCCAGTACTTC.

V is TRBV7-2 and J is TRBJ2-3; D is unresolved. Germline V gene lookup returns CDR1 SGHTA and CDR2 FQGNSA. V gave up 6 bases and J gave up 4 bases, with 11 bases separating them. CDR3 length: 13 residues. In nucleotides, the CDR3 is TGTGCCAGCAGTTCCAGTGCCCCAGATACGCAGTATTTT. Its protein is CASSSSAPDTQYF.

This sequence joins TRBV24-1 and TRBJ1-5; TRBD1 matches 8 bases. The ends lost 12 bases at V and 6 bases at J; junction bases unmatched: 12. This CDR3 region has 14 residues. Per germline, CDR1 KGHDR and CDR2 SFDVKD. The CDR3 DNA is TGTGCCCCCTGGACAGGGCCGATTCTTCAGCCCCAGCATTTT. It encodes CAPWTGPILQPQHF.

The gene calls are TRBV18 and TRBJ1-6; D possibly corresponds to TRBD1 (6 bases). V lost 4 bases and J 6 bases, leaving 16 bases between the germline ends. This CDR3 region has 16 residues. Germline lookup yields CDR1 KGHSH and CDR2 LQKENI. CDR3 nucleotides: TGTGCCAGCTCACTGACTTCGGGGGGCGGTAATTCACCCCTCCACTTT. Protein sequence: CASSLTSGGGNSPLHF.

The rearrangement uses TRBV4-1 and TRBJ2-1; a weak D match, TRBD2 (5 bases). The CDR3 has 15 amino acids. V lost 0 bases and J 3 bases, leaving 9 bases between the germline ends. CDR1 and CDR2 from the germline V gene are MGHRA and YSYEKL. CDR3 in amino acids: CASSQDPGNYNEQFF. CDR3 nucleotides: TGCGCCAGCAGCCAAGATCCGGGGAACTACAATGAGCAGTTCTTC.

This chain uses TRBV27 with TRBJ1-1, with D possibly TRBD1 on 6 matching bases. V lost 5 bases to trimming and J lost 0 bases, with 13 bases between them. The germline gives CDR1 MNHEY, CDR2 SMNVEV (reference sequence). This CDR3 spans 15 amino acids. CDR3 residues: CASSPQGPMNTEAFF. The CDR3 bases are TGTGCCAGCAGTCCCCAGGGGCCCATGAACACTGAAGCTTTCTTT.

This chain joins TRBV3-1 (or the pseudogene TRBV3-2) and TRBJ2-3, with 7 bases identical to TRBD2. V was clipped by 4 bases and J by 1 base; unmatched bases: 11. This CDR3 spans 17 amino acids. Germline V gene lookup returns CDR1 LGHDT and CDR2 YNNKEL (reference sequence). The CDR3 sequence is CASSPLLAGEGTDTQYF. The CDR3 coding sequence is TGTGCCAGCAGCCCCCTTTTGGCGGGGGAGGGCACAGATACGCAGTATTTT.

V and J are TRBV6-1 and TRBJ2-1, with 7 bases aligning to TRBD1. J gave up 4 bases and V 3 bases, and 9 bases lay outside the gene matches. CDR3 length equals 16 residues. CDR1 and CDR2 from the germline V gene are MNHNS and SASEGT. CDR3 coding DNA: TGTGCCAGCAGTGATGGGGTCGTGGGACAGTACAATGAGCAGTTCTTC. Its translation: CASSDGVVGQYNEQFF.

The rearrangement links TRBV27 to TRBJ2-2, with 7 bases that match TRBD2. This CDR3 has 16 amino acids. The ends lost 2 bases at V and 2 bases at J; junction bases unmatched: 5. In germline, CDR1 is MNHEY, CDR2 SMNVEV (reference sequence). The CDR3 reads CASSLEASGNTGELFF. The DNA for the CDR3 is TGTGCCAGCAGTTTAGAAGCTAGCGGTAACACCGGGGAGCTGTTTTTT.

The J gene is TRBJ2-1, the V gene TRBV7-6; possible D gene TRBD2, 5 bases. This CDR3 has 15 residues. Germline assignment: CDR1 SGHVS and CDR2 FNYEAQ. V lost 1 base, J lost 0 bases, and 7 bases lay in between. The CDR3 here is CASSLGTSSYNEQFF. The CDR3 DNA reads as TGTGCCAGCAGCTTAGGGACTTCCTCCTACAATGAGCAGTTCTTC. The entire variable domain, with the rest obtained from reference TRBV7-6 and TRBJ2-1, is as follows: GAGVSQSPRYKVTKRGQDVALRCDPISGHVSLYWYRQALGQGPEFLTYFNYEAQQDKSGLPNDRFSAERPEGSISTLTIQRTEQRDSAMYRCASSLGTSSYNEQFFGPGTRLTVL.

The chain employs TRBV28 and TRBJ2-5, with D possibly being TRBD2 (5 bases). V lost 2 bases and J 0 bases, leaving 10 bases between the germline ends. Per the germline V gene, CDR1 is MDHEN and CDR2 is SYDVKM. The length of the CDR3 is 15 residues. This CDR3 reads CASSLAGTYQETQYF. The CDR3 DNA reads TGTGCCAGCAGTTTAGCGGGCACGTACCAAGAGACCCAGTACTTC.

CDR3 nucleotide sequence: TGTGCCAGCAGTTTAGGCAGGTATAATTCACCCCTCCACTTT. It is translated as CASSLGRYNSPLHF. This rearrangement joins TRBV28 to TRBJ1-6; D gene unclear. The germline V and J ends were trimmed by 2 bases and 4 bases, with 6 bases remaining between them. This CDR3 has 14 residues. Germline CDR1 is MDHEN and CDR2 is SYDVKM.

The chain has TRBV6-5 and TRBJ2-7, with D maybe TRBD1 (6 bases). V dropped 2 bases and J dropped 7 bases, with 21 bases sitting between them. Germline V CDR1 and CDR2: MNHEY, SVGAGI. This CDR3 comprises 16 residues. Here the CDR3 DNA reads TGTGCCAGCAGTTACGGGTCAGGGGCTGAAATGCGGGAGCAGTACTTC. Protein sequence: CASSYGSGAEMREQYF.

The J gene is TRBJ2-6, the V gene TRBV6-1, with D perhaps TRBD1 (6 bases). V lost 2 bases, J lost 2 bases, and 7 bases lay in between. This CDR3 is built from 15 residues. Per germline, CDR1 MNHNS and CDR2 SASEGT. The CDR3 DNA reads TGTGCCAGCAGTGAACCAGGGGCTGGGGCCAACGTCCTGACTTTC. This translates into CASSEPGAGANVLTF.

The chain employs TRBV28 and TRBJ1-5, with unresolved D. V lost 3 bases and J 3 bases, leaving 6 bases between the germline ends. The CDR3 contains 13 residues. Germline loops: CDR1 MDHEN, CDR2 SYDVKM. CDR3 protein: CASSLTLNQPQHF. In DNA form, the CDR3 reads TGTGCCAGCAGTTTGACACTCAATCAGCCCCAGCATTTT.

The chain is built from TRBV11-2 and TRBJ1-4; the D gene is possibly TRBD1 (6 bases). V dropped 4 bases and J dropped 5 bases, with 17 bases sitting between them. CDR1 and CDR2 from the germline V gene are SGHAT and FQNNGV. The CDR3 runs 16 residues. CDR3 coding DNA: TGTGCCAGCAGCTCCCTACTCCGCGGACAGAATGAAAAACTGTTTTTT. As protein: CASSSLLRGQNEKLFF.

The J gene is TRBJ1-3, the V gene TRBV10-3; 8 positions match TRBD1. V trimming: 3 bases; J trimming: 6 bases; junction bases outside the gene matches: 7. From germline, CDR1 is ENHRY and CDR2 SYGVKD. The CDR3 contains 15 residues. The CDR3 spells CAISEGQGLANTIYF. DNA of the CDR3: TGTGCCATCAGTGAAGGACAGGGACTGGCAAACACCATATATTTT.

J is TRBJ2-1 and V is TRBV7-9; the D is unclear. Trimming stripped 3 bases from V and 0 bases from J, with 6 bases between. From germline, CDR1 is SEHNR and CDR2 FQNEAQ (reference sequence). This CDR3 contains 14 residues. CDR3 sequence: CASSLSNSYNEQFF. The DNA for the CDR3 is TGTGCCAGCAGCTTGTCCAACTCCTACAATGAGCAGTTCTTC.

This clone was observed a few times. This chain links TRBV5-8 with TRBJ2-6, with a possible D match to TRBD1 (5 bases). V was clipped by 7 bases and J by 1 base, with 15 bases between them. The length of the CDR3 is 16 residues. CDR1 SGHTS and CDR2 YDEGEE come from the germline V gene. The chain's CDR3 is CASLGLKGSGANVLTF. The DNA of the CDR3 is TGTGCCAGCTTGGGGCTAAAGGGTTCTGGGGCCAACGTCCTGACTTTC.

DNA of the CDR3: TGTGCCAGCAGCTCCCCCAGGGAAACGGGCGAAGATGGCTACACCTTC. It yields the protein CASSSPRETGEDGYTF. The chain combines TRBV7-9 with TRBJ1-2; D perhaps matches TRBD1 (5 bases). The V gene lost 4 bases and the J gene lost 6 bases, with 21 bases spanning the gap. CDR1 is SEHNR and CDR2 is FQNEAQ in the germline V gene (reference sequence). The CDR3 contains 16 residues.